These T cell receptor beta chains were read from a single sample in a study of CD8+ T cells in alopecia areata. Clones were read by immunoSEQ multiplex PCR, and TCRdb kept only the in-frame ones, dropping some. The sample has more than 95,000 clones, roughly two thirds seen once. The material sequenced was CD4+ T cells sorted from blood. These receptors were taken from a human donor in good health. The CDR3 runs from the conserved cysteine through the conserved F or W. Some rows have no size entry. The others give once, few or many, or a class for an expanded clone.

V gene	J gene	clone size	CDR3 protein
TRBV30	TRBJ1-1	NA	CAWSGRRNTEAFF
TRBV29-1	TRBJ1-1	few	CSVDRGTEAFF
TRBV5-4	TRBJ2-1	NA	CASSTRTGVNNEQFF
TRBV29-1	TRBJ2-7	NA	CSALGTATYEQYF
TRBV29-1	TRBJ1-1	NA	CSVAGTMNTEAFF
TRBV4-1	TRBJ2-4	few	CASRGPVDGTFDRGKNIQYF
TRBV9	TRBJ2-5	NA	CASSPGTPWTQYF
TRBV29-1	TRBJ2-7	once	CSVASTGPYEQYF
TRBV5-1	TRBJ2-1	once	CASSLAGDFSYNEQFF
TRBV7-9	TRBJ2-5	NA	CASSLTPQGETQYF
TRBV7-2	TRBJ1-1	NA	CASTAGAGHEAFF
TRBV30	TRBJ1-2	few	CAWSARGGSGYTF
TRBV5-6	TRBJ2-5	few	CASSFQRTGTYQETQYF
TRBV10-2	TRBJ2-5	NA	CASSQGQETQYF
TRBV5-6	TRBJ1-6	NA	CASSPGGLSSYNSPLHF
TRBV6-5	TRBJ2-7	NA	CASSRDSPSYEQYF
TRBV6-5	TRBJ1-1	few	CASNPGTGHTEAFF
TRBV7-9	TRBJ1-1	NA	CASSLETRAFF
TRBV30	TRBJ2-7	NA	CAWSQGQRGQYF
TRBV4-1	TRBJ1-1	NA	CASSQPLREKIAFF
TRBV30	TRBJ1-1	NA	CAWSVNRGATEAFF
TRBV5-1	TRBJ1-1	NA	CASSLVGGPGTEAFF
TRBV9	TRBJ1-2	few	CASSVPNRGYTF
TRBV15	TRBJ2-6	NA	CATSRDSTGNYAGANVLTF
TRBV5-1	TRBJ2-3	NA	CASSLAQGADTQYF
TRBV7-9	TRBJ1-2	NA	CASSQGARRNYGYTF
TRBV28	TRBJ2-7	NA	CASTSMDRILSYEQYF